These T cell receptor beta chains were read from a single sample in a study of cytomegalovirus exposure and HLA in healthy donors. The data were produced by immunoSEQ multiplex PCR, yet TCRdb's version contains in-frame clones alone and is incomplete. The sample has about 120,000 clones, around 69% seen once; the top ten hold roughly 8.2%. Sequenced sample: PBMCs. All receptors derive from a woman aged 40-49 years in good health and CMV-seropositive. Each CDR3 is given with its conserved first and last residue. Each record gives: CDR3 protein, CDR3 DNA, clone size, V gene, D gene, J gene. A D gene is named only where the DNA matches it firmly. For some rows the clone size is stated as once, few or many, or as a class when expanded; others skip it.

cdr3_aa: CASSTDPNTEAFF; cdr3_nt: TGTGCCAGCAGTACAGACCCGAACACTGAAGCTTTCTTT; clone_size: .; v_call: TRBV6-1; d_call: .; j_call: TRBJ1-1
cdr3_aa: CASSWAPGTAYNEQFF; cdr3_nt: TGCGCCAGCAGCTGGGCCCCCGGGACAGCCTACAATGAGCAGTTCTTC; clone_size: few; v_call: TRBV5-1; d_call: TRBD1; j_call: TRBJ2-1
cdr3_aa: CASSLGGDEDTQYF; cdr3_nt: TGTGCCAGCAGCTTAGGGGGCGACGAAGATACGCAGTATTTT; clone_size: .; v_call: TRBV11-3; d_call: .; j_call: TRBJ2-3
cdr3_aa: CATSRDLLSSYGYTF; cdr3_nt: TGTGCCACCAGCAGAGATCTGTTGTCGAGCTATGGCTACACCTTC; clone_size: .; v_call: TRBV15; d_call: .; j_call: TRBJ1-2
cdr3_aa: CASSIDPDRGLGNQPQHF; cdr3_nt: TGTGCCAGTAGTATAGATCCGGACAGGGGGTTGGGCAATCAGCCCCAGCATTTT; clone_size: few; v_call: TRBV19; d_call: TRBD1; j_call: TRBJ1-5
cdr3_aa: CASSLVWATQETQYF; cdr3_nt: TGTGCCAGCAGCTTAGTATGGGCAACCCAAGAGACCCAGTACTTC; clone_size: .; v_call: TRBV7-2; d_call: .; j_call: TRBJ2-5
cdr3_aa: CASSQSADSEAFF; cdr3_nt: TGTGCCAGCAGCCAATCGGCGGACAGTGAAGCTTTCTTT; clone_size: .; v_call: TRBV16; d_call: .; j_call: TRBJ1-1
cdr3_aa: CASSLTLAGHTYEQYF; cdr3_nt: TGTGCCAGCAGCTTAACGTTGGCAGGGCATACCTACGAGCAGTACTTC; clone_size: once; v_call: TRBV5-8; d_call: .; j_call: TRBJ2-7
cdr3_aa: CASSRSENTEAFF; cdr3_nt: TGTGCCAGCAGCCGATCAGAGAACACTGAAGCTTTCTTT; clone_size: .; v_call: TRBV7-8; d_call: .; j_call: TRBJ1-1
cdr3_aa: CASSQGVNQPQHF; cdr3_nt: TGTGCCAGCAGCCAAGGCGTGAATCAGCCCCAGCATTTT; clone_size: .; v_call: TRBV4-2; d_call: .; j_call: TRBJ1-5
cdr3_aa: CASSLVRTDEKLFF; cdr3_nt: TGTGCCAGCTCCCTCGTCCGAACGGATGAAAAACTGTTTTTT; clone_size: .; v_call: TRBV18; d_call: .; j_call: TRBJ1-4
cdr3_aa: CASSDGLVSQIQYF; cdr3_nt: TGTGCCAGCAGCGATGGACTAGTAAGTCAGATACAGTATTTT; clone_size: .; v_call: TRBV7-3; d_call: TRBD2; j_call: TRBJ2-3
cdr3_aa: CASSQGTSGQETQYF; cdr3_nt: TGTGCCAGCAGCCAAGGGACTAGCGGGCAAGAGACCCAGTACTTC; clone_size: .; v_call: TRBV4-2; d_call: TRBD2; j_call: TRBJ2-5
cdr3_aa: CASSPKDRVSPLHF; cdr3_nt: TGTGCCAGCAGCCCGAAGGACAGGGTTTCACCCCTCCACTTT; clone_size: .; v_call: TRBV9; d_call: TRBD1; j_call: TRBJ1-6
cdr3_aa: CASSLRWRGTNEKLFF; cdr3_nt: TGTGCCAGCAGCTTGAGGTGGCGGGGAACTAATGAAAAACTGTTTTTT; clone_size: .; v_call: TRBV5-4; d_call: .; j_call: TRBJ1-4
cdr3_aa: CASSLWAGQDYEQYF; cdr3_nt: TGTGCCAGCAGCCTCTGGGCAGGGCAAGACTACGAGCAGTACTTC; clone_size: .; v_call: TRBV7-2; d_call: .; j_call: TRBJ2-7
cdr3_aa: CASSLLQLTPLHF; cdr3_nt: TGTGCCAGCAGCTTGCTACAGCTGACACCCCTCCACTTT; clone_size: .; v_call: TRBV7-6; d_call: .; j_call: TRBJ1-6
cdr3_aa: CASSAREGQGFYGYTF; cdr3_nt: TGTGCCAGCAGCGCCAGAGAAGGACAGGGATTCTATGGCTACACCTTC; clone_size: .; v_call: TRBV7-2; d_call: TRBD1; j_call: TRBJ1-2
cdr3_aa: CASVYSGTGTYNEQFF; cdr3_nt: TGTGCCAGTGTTTATTCGGGGACAGGTACCTACAATGAGCAGTTCTTC; clone_size: few; v_call: TRBV19; d_call: TRBD1; j_call: TRBJ2-1
cdr3_aa: CASSFGQGEAFF; cdr3_nt: TGTGCCAGCAGCTTCGGACAGGGTGAAGCTTTCTTT; clone_size: .; v_call: TRBV7-9; d_call: TRBD1; j_call: TRBJ1-1
cdr3_aa: CASSEAGRGYTF; cdr3_nt: TGTGCCAGCAGTGAAGCGGGCAGAGGCTACACCTTC; clone_size: once; v_call: TRBV25-1; d_call: .; j_call: TRBJ1-2
cdr3_aa: CASSERQGLGRGYTF; cdr3_nt: TGTGCCAGCAGTGAGCGACAGGGACTCGGAAGGGGCTACACCTTC; clone_size: .; v_call: TRBV2; d_call: TRBD1; j_call: TRBJ1-2
cdr3_aa: CASSGRRVRNNEQFF; cdr3_nt: TGTGCCAGCAGTGGCCGCCGGGTTCGGAACAATGAGCAGTTCTTC; clone_size: .; v_call: TRBV6-1; d_call: .; j_call: TRBJ2-1
cdr3_aa: CAIKSAGEDNEQFF; cdr3_nt: TGTGCCATCAAAAGCGCGGGGGAGGACAATGAGCAGTTCTTC; clone_size: few; v_call: TRBV10-3; d_call: TRBD2; j_call: TRBJ2-1
cdr3_aa: CASGERGGGYGYTF; cdr3_nt: TGTGCCAGCGGGGAGCGCGGGGGGGGTTATGGCTACACCTTC; clone_size: .; v_call: TRBV27; d_call: .; j_call: TRBJ1-2
cdr3_aa: CASSVASGGGDVETQYF; cdr3_nt: TGTGCCAGCAGCGTAGCTTCTGGCGGGGGGGATGTAGAGACCCAGTACTTC; clone_size: .; v_call: TRBV9; d_call: TRBD2; j_call: TRBJ2-5
cdr3_aa: CASSSDGGSYGYTF; cdr3_nt: TGTGCCAGCAGCTCCGATGGAGGGAGCTATGGCTACACCTTC; clone_size: .; v_call: TRBV7-2; d_call: .; j_call: TRBJ1-2